The sequence of this T cell receptor (beta chain) was determined in a study of cytomegalovirus exposure and HLA in healthy donors. Overall study findings and caveats: It emerged from a later analysis that several of the most significant clusters appeared to be linked to common viral pathogens. V- and J-gene trimming of TCR beta was linked (in a later analysis) to a missense DCLRE1C variant.

PCR employed 60 Vbeta and 13 Jbeta primers. TCRdb keeps only in-frame clones here, not all; method: immunoSEQ multiplex PCR. The sample has about 90,000 clones, over 55% seen once; the top ten hold around 15%. CDR1 is MNHEY and CDR2 is SVGAGI in the germline V gene. Between the trimmed V and J ends, which lost 8 bases and 6 bases, there was a span of 15 bases. The CDR3 totals 13 residues. As for this clone: Its antigen remains unidentified.

The TCR was taken from a woman younger than 30 in good health and CMV-seropositive. The chain recombines TRBV6-5 with TRBJ2-3; D unclear. The sequencing input was PBMCs. For the CDR3, the DNA is TGTGCCAGCGTCAATTCTAGGCGGGATACGCAGTATTTT. It specifies CASVNSRRDTQYF.